Listed here are 8 T cell receptor beta chains from one sample, sequenced in a study of cytotoxic CD8 clonotypes in ibrutinib-treated CLL. Clones were sequenced by immunoSEQ multiplex PCR, and TCRdb holds only the in-frame ones, with some missing. The sample gives more than 110,000 clones, approximately 80% of which show up once; approximately 5.1% is in the top ten. This specimen consisted of PBMCs, obtained after 24 months of ibrutinib treatment. These receptors were collected from a human donor with chronic lymphocytic leukemia.

This clone was seen just once. The chain is built from TRBV25-1 and TRBJ2-7; 7 nucleotides align to TRBD1. Germline CDR1 reads MGHDK; CDR2 reads SYGVNS. CDR3 length equals 18 residues. V dropped 2 bases and J dropped 0; count of bases not matched to a gene: 13. The CDR3 sequence: CASSEAPSDRQSSYEQYF. CDR3 DNA: TGTGCCAGCAGTGAAGCCCCCTCGGACAGGCAGAGCTCCTACGAGCAGTACTTC.

J is TRBJ1-4 and V is TRBV7-2; D not resolved. The V gene lost 3 bases and the J gene lost 6 bases, with 8 bases spanning the gap. The length of the CDR3 is 13 residues. Germline CDR1 is SGHTA and CDR2 is FQGNSA. The CDR3 sequence: CASSFLEDEKLFF. The CDR3 DNA follows: TGTGCCAGCAGCTTCTTGGAGGATGAAAAACTGTTTTTT.

CDR3 residues: CASSVSGAQGTQYF. Written as DNA, the CDR3 is TGTGCCAGCAGCGTTAGCGGGGCCCAGGGGACCCAGTACTTC. V is TRBV9 and J is TRBJ2-5; 8 nucleotides match TRBD2. Looked up from germline, CDR1 is SGDLS and CDR2 is YYNGEE. V shed 2 bases, J shed 7 bases, and the junction held 7 bases outside the gene matches. The CDR3 is made up of 14 amino acids.

The CDR3 DNA is TGTGCCAGCTCACCGCCCGGGGATTCGGAGACCCAGTACTTC. Amino acid sequence: CASSPPGDSETQYF. The J gene is TRBJ2-5, the V gene TRBV18, with D possibly being TRBD2 (5 bases). Germline V gives CDR1 KGHSH, CDR2 LQKENI. V lost 3 bases to trimming and J lost 5 bases, with 13 bases between them. The CDR3 runs to 14 residues.

The chain combines TRBV29-1 with TRBJ2-2; D unresolved. There are 15 residues in the CDR3. Germline V gene data show CDR1 as SQVTM and CDR2 as ANQGSEA. V was shortened by 2 bases and J by 0 bases, with 10 bases between the two germline ends. The CDR3 DNA is TGCAGCGTTGAATTAGCAATCCCGAACACCGGGGAGCTGTTTTTT. Encoded protein: CSVELAIPNTGELFF.

V usage is TRBV7-9 and J usage is TRBJ1-5; TRBD1 might be the D (6 bases). The CDR3 has 14 residues. V lost 7 bases and J 4 bases, leaving 14 bases between the germline ends. Germline assignment: CDR1 SEHNR and CDR2 FQNEAQ (reference sequence). The CDR3 reads CASTDRTGNQPQHF. For the CDR3, the DNA is TGTGCCAGCACCGACAGGACCGGGAATCAGCCCCAGCATTTT.

A few counts support this clone. DNA of the CDR3: TGTGCCAGCAGCCGGAGGGCAGGGGGGGACACAGATACGCAGTATTTT. It translates to CASSRRAGGDTDTQYF. The chain couples TRBV5-4 to TRBJ2-3; D might be TRBD1 or TRBD2, each matching 7 bases. The CDR3 has 16 residues. Germline V lookup: CDR1 SGHNT, CDR2 YYREEE (reference sequence). Trimming shortened V by 4 bases and J by 2 bases, and 17 bases separated the two germline ends. Variable domain in full (rest from reference TRBV5-4 and TRBJ2-3): ETGVTQSPTHLIKTRGQQVTLRCSSQSGHNTVSWYQQALGQGPQFIFQYYREEENGRGNFPPRFSGLQFPNYSSELNVNALELDDSALYLCASSRRAGGDTDTQYFGPGTRLTVL.

On this clone itself: Other DNA sequences in this specimen translate into the identical CDR3. The chain is built from TRBV15 and TRBJ1-4; D gene unclear. Trimming removed 0 bases from V and 0 bases from J, with 5 bases in between. The CDR3 runs 15 residues. The germline gives CDR1 LNHNV, CDR2 YYDKDF (reference sequence). The CDR3 region is CATSRDLATNEKLFF. CDR3 DNA: TGTGCCACCAGCAGAGATCTTGCAACTAATGAAAAACTGTTTTTT. Combining the CDR3 with reference TRBV15 and TRBJ1-4 gives the whole variable domain DAMVIQNPRYQVTQFGKPVTLSCSQTLNHNVMYWYQQKSSQAPKLLFHYYDKDFNNEADTPDNFQSRRPNTSFCFLDIRSPGLGDTAMYLCATSRDLATNEKLFFGSGTQLSVL.